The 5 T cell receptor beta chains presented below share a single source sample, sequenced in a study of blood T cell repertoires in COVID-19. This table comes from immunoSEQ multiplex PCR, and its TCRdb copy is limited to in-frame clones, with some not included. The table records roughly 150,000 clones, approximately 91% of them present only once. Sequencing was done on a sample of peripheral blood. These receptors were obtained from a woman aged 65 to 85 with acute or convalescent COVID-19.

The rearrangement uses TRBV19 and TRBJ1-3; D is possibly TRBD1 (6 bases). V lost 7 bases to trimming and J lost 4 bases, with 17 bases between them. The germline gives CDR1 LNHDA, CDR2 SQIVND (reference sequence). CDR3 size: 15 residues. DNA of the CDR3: TGTGCCAGTAACTCCAACTCGGGGGGCGGAAACACCATATATTTT. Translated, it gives CASNSNSGGGNTIYF.

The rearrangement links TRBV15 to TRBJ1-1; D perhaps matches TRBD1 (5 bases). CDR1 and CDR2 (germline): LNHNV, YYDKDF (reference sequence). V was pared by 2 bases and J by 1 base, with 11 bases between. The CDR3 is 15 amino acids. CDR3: CATSRKHTGNTEAFF. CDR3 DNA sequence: TGTGCCACCAGCAGAAAACATACAGGGAACACTGAAGCTTTCTTT.

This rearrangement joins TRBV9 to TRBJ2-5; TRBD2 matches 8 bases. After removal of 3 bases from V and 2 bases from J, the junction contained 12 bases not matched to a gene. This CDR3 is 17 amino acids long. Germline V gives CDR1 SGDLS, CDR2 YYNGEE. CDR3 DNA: TGTGCCAGCAGCGCAGGGCCCCTACGGGGGGGGCAAGAGACCCAGTACTTC. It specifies CASSAGPLRGGQETQYF.

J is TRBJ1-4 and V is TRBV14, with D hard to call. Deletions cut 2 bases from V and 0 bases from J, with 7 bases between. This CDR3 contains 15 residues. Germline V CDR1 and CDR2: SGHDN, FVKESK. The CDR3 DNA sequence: TGTGCCAGCAGCCAATTGGCACCAACTAATGAAAAACTGTTTTTT. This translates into CASSQLAPTNEKLFF. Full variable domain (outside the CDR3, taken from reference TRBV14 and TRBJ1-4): EAGVTQFPSHSVIEKGQTVTLRCDPISGHDNLYWYRRVMGKEIKFLLHFVKESKQDESGMPNNRFLAERTGGTYSTLKVQPAELEDSGVYFCASSQLAPTNEKLFFGSGTQLSVL.

For the CDR3, the DNA is TGTGCCAGCAGCCCTTCCGCGACAGGCGTTAACTATGGCTACACCTTC. This encodes CASSPSATGVNYGYTF. This sequence joins TRBV6-2 or TRBV6-3 and TRBJ1-2, with a weak D call TRBD1 (6 bases). Germline lookup yields CDR1 MNHEY and CDR2 SVGEGT. This CDR3 has 16 residues. V was shortened by 6 bases and J by 1 base, with 18 bases between the two germline ends.